This is a list of T cell receptor beta chains from one sample in a study of blood T cell repertoires in COVID-19. Sequencing was performed with immunoSEQ multiplex PCR; in TCRdb, only in-frame clones are kept and a portion is missing. The data contain under 300,000 clones, 89% of them singletons. Sequenced sample: peripheral blood. The receptors were gathered from a middle-aged man with acute or convalescent COVID-19. The CDR3 runs from the conserved cysteine through the conserved F or W. D genes are given only for firm matches. Only part of the rows carry a size: once, few, many, or a class if the clone is expanded.

TRBV19,NA,TRBD2,TRBJ2-7,TGTGCCAGTAGTAGGTGGACTAGCGGGGCTCACGAGCAGTACTTC,CASSRWTSGAHEQYF
TRBV9,NA,TRBD2,TRBJ2-5,TGTGCCAGCAGCGTAGCTCCGGGACTAGCAAAGACCCAGTACTTC,CASSVAPGLAKTQYF
TRBV5-1,NA,NA,TRBJ1-3,TGCGCCAGCAGCTTGGAGGCAGGGGATGGAAACACCATATATTTT,CASSLEAGDGNTIYF
TRBV12-3/TRBV12-4,NA,TRBD2,TRBJ2-1,TGTGCGACGGCAGCGGGGGGAAACAATGAGCAGTTCTTC,CATAAGGNNEQFF
TRBV11-3,NA,TRBD1,TRBJ2-7,TGTGCCAGCAGCTTTGGGACAGGGGACTCCTACGAGCAGTACTTC,CASSFGTGDSYEQYF
TRBV7-2,NA,NA,TRBJ2-2,TGTGCCAGCAGCTTCCTGACAGGCCACGGGGAGCTGTTTTTT,CASSFLTGHGELFF
TRBV2,NA,NA,TRBJ1-3,TGTGCCAGCAGGCTACAGGCCGCCAGGACCATATATTTT,CASRLQAARTIYF
TRBV4-2,NA,NA,TRBJ2-5,TGTGCCAGCAGCCACGGCGGGCAGACGGAGACCCAGTACTTC,CASSHGGQTETQYF
TRBV7-2,NA,NA,TRBJ1-1,TGTGCCAGCAGCCTATACAGGGCAAGGTATACTGAAGCTTTCTTT,CASSLYRARYTEAFF
TRBV12-3/TRBV12-4,NA,TRBD1,TRBJ2-7,TGTGCCAGCAGCCCCGGGACAGGGGGGGAGCAGTACTTC,CASSPGTGGEQYF
TRBV18,once,TRBD1,TRBJ1-1,TGTGCCAGCTCACCGAGGACAGGGGGGAGGACTGAAGCTTTCTTT,CASSPRTGGRTEAFF
TRBV5-6,NA,TRBD1,TRBJ2-1,TGTGCCAGCAGCGATACCGGGACAGGGGAAAATGAGCAGTTCTTC,CASSDTGTGENEQFF
TRBV7-8,NA,TRBD2,TRBJ2-7,TGTGCCAGCAGCTCTAGCGGGGTCCGTGGGGACTTC,CASSSSGVRGDF
TRBV5-1,NA,TRBD1,TRBJ1-4,TGCGCCAGCAGCCCCGGGACAGGGGATGAAAAACTGTTTTTT,CASSPGTGDEKLFF
TRBV2,NA,NA,TRBJ2-7,TGTGCCAGCAGTGAACCAACATACGAGCAGTACTTC,CASSEPTYEQYF
TRBV10-3,once,NA,TRBJ1-2,TGTGCCATCAGTGAGTCGGGGCCAGCTTATGGCTACACCTTC,CAISESGPAYGYTF
TRBV20-1,NA,NA,TRBJ1-3,TGCAGTGCTAGTGGGGTAAACGAGGATCCCATATATTTT,CSASGVNEDPIYF
TRBV11-3,NA,TRBD1,TRBJ2-1,TGTGCCAGCAGCTCTCGACAGGGTTTCTACAATGAGCAGTTCTTC,CASSSRQGFYNEQFF
TRBV9,NA,TRBD1,TRBJ1-4,TGTGCCAGCAGCGTAGCTTCAGGGACAGGGGCGACAAGTGATGAAAAACTGTTTTTT,CASSVASGTGATSDEKLFF
TRBV9,NA,NA,TRBJ1-6,TGTGCCAGCAGCGTAGGGACAGTAAATAATTCACCCCTCCACTTT,CASSVGTVNNSPLHF
TRBV30,NA,TRBD1,TRBJ1-5,TGTGCCTGGAGTACCCCGGGACAGAATAGCAATCAGCCCCAGCATTTT,CAWSTPGQNSNQPQHF
TRBV7-3,NA,NA,TRBJ1-1,TGTGCCAGCAGCGTACAGGGGAACACTGAAGCTTTCTTT,CASSVQGNTEAFF
TRBV11-3,NA,NA,TRBJ2-1,TGTGCCAGCAGCTCCCCTAGGGGTAGCAATACTGAGCAGTTCTTC,CASSSPRGSNTEQFF
TRBV3-1/TRBV3-2,NA,NA,TRBJ2-7,TGTGCCAGCAGCATCGGTCCGGGGTCCGGAGAGCAGTACTTC,CASSIGPGSGEQYF
TRBV4-1,once,NA,TRBJ1-6,TGCGCCAGCAGCGCACGCGGCTCCTATAATTCACCCCTCCACTTT,CASSARGSYNSPLHF
TRBV2,NA,TRBD2,TRBJ2-3,TGTGCCAGCAGCACTAGCGGGAGGGTAGATACGCAGTATTTT,CASSTSGRVDTQYF
TRBV4-2,NA,TRBD1,TRBJ2-5,TGTGCCAGCAGCCCACACAGGGGGATCCAAGAGACCCAGTACTTC,CASSPHRGIQETQYF
TRBV12-5,once,NA,TRBJ1-5,TGTGCTAGTGGTTTGTACCCTCTTGGGGGGGCGAGGAGTCAGCCCCAGCATTTT,CASGLYPLGGARSQPQHF
TRBV6-1,NA,NA,TRBJ1-2,TGTGCCAGCAGTGAACTAGCTAACTATGGCTACACCTTC,CASSELANYGYTF
TRBV11-2,NA,NA,TRBJ2-1,TGTGCCAGCGCAGCGCCCGGGACACCTAGCTCCTACAATGAGCAGTTCTTC,CASAAPGTPSSYNEQFF
TRBV11-2,NA,TRBD2,TRBJ2-5,TGTGCCAGCAGCTTAGCGGGGGGACTGATTCTGACCCAGTACTTC,CASSLAGGLILTQYF
TRBV7-9,NA,TRBD1,TRBJ1-2,TGTGCCAGCAGCTTAGGGGACAGCAGGGGCTACACCTTC,CASSLGDSRGYTF
TRBV7-3,NA,NA,TRBJ2-2,TGTGCCAGCAGCTTAATGAGTAACACCGGGGAGCTGTTTTTT,CASSLMSNTGELFF
TRBV3-1/TRBV3-2,NA,NA,TRBJ1-4,TGTGCCAGCAGCCATTATGACGTTCCGGGGGAAAAACTGTTTTTT,CASSHYDVPGEKLFF
TRBV6-6,NA,TRBD2,TRBJ2-1,TGTGCCAGCAGTCTAGGCGGGGGACGGCACAATGAGCAGTTCTTC,CASSLGGGRHNEQFF
TRBV2,NA,NA,TRBJ1-2,TGTGCCAGCAGTGAAGGGGGAAGGGGCTACTATGGCTACACCTTC,CASSEGGRGYYGYTF